These T cell receptor beta chains were read from a single sample in a study of blood T cell repertoires in COVID-19. Clones were read by immunoSEQ multiplex PCR, and TCRdb kept only the in-frame ones, dropping some. In the table there are around 230,000 clones, around 86% of which are singletons. Sample: PBMCs or T cells enriched from blood (not recorded which). Receptors were obtained from a woman aged 40 to 50 with acute COVID-19. The CDR3 runs from the conserved cysteine through the conserved F or W. A D gene is named only where the DNA matches it firmly. Size is stated for part of the rows, as once, few or many counts, or as a class when the clone is expanded.

D: .
size: once
V: TRBV9
length: 15
J: TRBJ1-2
CDR3: CASSVVTDPNYGYTF
DNA: TGTGCCAGCAGCGTGGTGACAGACCCTAACTATGGCTACACCTTC

D: .
size: .
V: TRBV18
length: 16
J: TRBJ2-1
CDR3: CASSPQVAPSYNEQFF
DNA: TGTGCCAGCTCACCTCAGGTGGCTCCCTCCTACAATGAGCAGTTCTTC

D: TRBD2
size: .
V: TRBV6-5
length: 13
J: TRBJ2-3
CDR3: CASRGRERDTQYF
DNA: TGTGCCAGCAGAGGGAGGGAGAGAGATACGCAGTATTTT

D: TRBD2
size: .
V: TRBV7-3
length: 16
J: TRBJ2-1
CDR3: CASSLTGGRDYNEQFF
DNA: TGTGCCAGCAGCTTAACGGGTGGGAGGGACTACAATGAGCAGTTCTTC

D: .
size: .
V: TRBV15
length: 14
J: TRBJ2-7
CDR3: CATSREGTGYEQYF
DNA: TGTGCCACCAGCAGAGAGGGAACAGGCTACGAGCAGTACTTC

D: TRBD2
size: .
V: TRBV5-6
length: 17
J: TRBJ2-2
CDR3: CASMWTSGSSNTGELFF
DNA: TGTGCCAGCATGTGGACTAGCGGGAGCTCCAACACCGGGGAGCTGTTTTTT

D: .
size: .
V: TRBV18
length: 14
J: TRBJ2-3
CDR3: CASSQVGFTDTQYF
DNA: TGTGCCAGCTCACAGGTGGGCTTCACAGATACGCAGTATTTT

D: .
size: .
V: TRBV27
length: 12
J: TRBJ2-1
CDR3: CASSQDYNEQFF
DNA: TGTGCCAGCAGTCAGGACTATAATGAGCAGTTCTTC

D: TRBD1
size: .
V: TRBV7-2
length: 14
J: TRBJ2-7
CDR3: CASSFGTGGYEQYF
DNA: TGTGCCAGCAGCTTTGGGACAGGGGGCTACGAGCAGTACTTC

D: .
size: .
V: TRBV19
length: 14
J: TRBJ1-3
CDR3: CASTDISSGNTIYF
DNA: TGTGCCAGTACCGACATTTCATCTGGAAACACCATATATTTT

D: .
size: .
V: TRBV28
length: 15
J: TRBJ1-6
CDR3: CASSPAGQVNSPLHF
DNA: TGTGCCAGCAGCCCGGCTGGACAAGTTAATTCACCCCTCCACTTT

D: .
size: .
V: TRBV9
length: 15
J: TRBJ1-6
CDR3: CASSVSPDKNSPLHF
DNA: TGTGCCAGCAGCGTAAGCCCCGATAAGAATTCACCCCTCCACTTT

D: TRBD1
size: once
V: TRBV5-1
length: 14
J: TRBJ1-1
CDR3: CASSRGQGNTEAFF
DNA: TGCGCCAGCAGCAGGGGACAGGGCAACACTGAAGCTTTCTTT